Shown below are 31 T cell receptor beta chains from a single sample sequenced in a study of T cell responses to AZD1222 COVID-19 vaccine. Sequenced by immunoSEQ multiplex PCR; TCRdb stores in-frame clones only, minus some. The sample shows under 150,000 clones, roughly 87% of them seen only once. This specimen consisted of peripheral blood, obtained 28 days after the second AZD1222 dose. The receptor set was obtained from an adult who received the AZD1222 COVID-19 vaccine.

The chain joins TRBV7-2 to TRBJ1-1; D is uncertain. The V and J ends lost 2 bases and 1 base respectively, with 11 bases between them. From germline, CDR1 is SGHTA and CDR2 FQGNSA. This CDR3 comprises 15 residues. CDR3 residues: CASSLSLSSNTEAFF. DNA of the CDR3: TGTGCCAGCAGCTTAAGTCTTTCCTCGAACACTGAAGCTTTCTTT. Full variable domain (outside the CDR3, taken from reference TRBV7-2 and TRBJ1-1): GAGVSQSPSNKVTEKGKDVELRCDPISGHTALYWYRQSLGQGLEFLIYFQGNSAPDKSGLPSDRFSAERTGGSVSTLTIQRTQQEDSAVYLCASSLSLSSNTEAFFGQGTRLTVV.

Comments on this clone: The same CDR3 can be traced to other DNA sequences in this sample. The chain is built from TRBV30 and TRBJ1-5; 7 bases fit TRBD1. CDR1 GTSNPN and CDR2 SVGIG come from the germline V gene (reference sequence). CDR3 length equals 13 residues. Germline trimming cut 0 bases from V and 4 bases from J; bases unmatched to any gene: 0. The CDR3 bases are TGTGCCTGGAGTGTACAGGGGAATCAGCCCCAGCATTTT. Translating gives CAWSVQGNQPQHF.

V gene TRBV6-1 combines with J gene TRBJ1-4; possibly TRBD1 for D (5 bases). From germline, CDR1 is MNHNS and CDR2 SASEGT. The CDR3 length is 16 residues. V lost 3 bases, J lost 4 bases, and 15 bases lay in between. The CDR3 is CASSDFRGHLNEKLFF. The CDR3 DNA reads TGTGCCAGCAGTGATTTCCGAGGACACCTTAATGAAAAACTGTTTTTT.

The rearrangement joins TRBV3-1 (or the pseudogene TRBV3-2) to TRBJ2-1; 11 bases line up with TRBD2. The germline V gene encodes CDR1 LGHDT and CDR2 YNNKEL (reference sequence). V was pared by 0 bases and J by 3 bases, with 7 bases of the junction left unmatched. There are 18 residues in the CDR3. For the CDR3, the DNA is TGTGCCAGCAGCCAAGACACAACTAGCGGGAGTCTCTACAATGAGCAGTTCTTC. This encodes CASSQDTTSGSLYNEQFF.

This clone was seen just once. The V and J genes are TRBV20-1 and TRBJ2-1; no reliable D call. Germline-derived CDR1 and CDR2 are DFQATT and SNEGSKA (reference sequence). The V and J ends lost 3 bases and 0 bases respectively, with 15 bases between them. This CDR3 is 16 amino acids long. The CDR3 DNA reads TGCAGTGCTAGTTATTTTAGGCGTGGCTCCTACAATGAGCAGTTCTTC. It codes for CSASYFRRGSYNEQFF.

In DNA form, the CDR3 reads TGCAGCGTTGAAGGATTGGGCAGGTGGAATGAAGCTTTCTTT. Protein product: CSVEGLGRWNEAFF. The chain carries TRBV29-1 and TRBJ1-1; D not certain. The germline V gene has CDR1 SQVTM and CDR2 ANQGSEA. The CDR3 runs to 14 residues. The germline V and J ends were trimmed by 1 base and 7 bases, with 16 bases remaining between them.

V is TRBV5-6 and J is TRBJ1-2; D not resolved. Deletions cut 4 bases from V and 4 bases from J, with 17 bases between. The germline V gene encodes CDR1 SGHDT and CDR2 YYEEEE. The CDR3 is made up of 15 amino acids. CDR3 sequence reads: CASSPTDGVLYGYTF. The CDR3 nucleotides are TGTGCCAGCAGCCCGACCGACGGGGTCCTCTATGGCTACACCTTC.

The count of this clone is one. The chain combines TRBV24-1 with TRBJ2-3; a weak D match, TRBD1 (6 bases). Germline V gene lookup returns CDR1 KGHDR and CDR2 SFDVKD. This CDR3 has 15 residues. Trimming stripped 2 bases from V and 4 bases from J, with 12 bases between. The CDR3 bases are TGTGCCACCAGTGATTCCCGTTCAGGGGCAGATACGCAGTATTTT. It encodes CATSDSRSGADTQYF.

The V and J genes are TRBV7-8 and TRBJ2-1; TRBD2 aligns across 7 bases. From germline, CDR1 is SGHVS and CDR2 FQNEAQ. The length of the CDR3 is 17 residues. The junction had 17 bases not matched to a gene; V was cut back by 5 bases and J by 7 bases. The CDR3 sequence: CASSTIPTGGSWNEQFF. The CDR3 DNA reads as TGTGCCAGCAGCACAATACCTACTGGCGGGAGTTGGAATGAGCAGTTCTTC.

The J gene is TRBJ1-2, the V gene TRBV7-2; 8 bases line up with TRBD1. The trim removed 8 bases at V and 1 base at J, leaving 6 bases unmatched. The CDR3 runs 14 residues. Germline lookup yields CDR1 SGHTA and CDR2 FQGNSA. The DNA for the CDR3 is TGTGCCAGCTCCAGGGACAGGAATAACTATGGCTACACCTTC. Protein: CASSRDRNNYGYTF.

The CDR3 spells CAWALGSGNTIYF. The CDR3 DNA reads as TGTGCCTGGGCACTGGGATCTGGAAACACCATATATTTT. V usage is TRBV30 and J usage is TRBJ1-3; D unresolved. The CDR3 runs to 13 residues. Germline CDR1 and CDR2: GTSNPN and SVGIG (reference sequence). V lost 5 bases, J lost 1 base, and 9 bases lay in between. The entire variable domain, with the rest obtained from reference TRBV30 and TRBJ1-3, is as follows: SQTIHQWPATLVQPVGSPLSLECTVEGTSNPNLYWYRQAAGRGLQLLFYSVGIGQISSEVPQNLSASRPQDRQFILSSKKLLLSDSGFYLCAWALGSGNTIYFGEGSWLTVV.

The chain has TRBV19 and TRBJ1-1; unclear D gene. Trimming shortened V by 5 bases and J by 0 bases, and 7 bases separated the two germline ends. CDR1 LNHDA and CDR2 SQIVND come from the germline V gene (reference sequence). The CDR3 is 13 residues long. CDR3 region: CASSDIMNTEAFF. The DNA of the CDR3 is TGTGCCAGTAGTGACATTATGAACACTGAAGCTTTCTTT.

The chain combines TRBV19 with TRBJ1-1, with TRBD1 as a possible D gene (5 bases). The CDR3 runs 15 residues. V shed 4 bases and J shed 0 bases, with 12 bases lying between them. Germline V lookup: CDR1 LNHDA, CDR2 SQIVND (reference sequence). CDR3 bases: TGTGCCAGTAGTAGGGGGACTGGGATGAACACTGAAGCTTTCTTT. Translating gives CASSRGTGMNTEAFF.

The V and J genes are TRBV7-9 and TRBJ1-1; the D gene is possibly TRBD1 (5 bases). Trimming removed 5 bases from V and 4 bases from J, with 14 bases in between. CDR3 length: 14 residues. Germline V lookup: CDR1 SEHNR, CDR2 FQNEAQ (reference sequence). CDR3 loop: CASSGWGGRTEAFF. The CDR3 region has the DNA TGTGCCAGCAGCGGGTGGGGCGGGCGCACTGAAGCTTTCTTT.

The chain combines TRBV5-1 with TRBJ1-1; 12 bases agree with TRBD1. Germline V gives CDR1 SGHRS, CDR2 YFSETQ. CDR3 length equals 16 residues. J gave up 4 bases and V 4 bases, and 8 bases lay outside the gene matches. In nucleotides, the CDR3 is TGCGCCAGCAGCCCGGGGACAGGGGGCGCGGGCACTGAAGCTTTCTTT. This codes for CASSPGTGGAGTEAFF. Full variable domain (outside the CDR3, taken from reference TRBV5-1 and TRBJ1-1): KAGVTQTPRYLIKTRGQQVTLSCSPISGHRSVSWYQQTPGQGLQFLFEYFSETQRNKGNFPGRFSGRQFSNSRSEMNVSTLELGDSALYLCASSPGTGGAGTEAFFGQGTRLTVV.

CDR3 DNA sequence: TGTGCCAGCAGTCCCTCCGGGGCCTACACCGGGGAGCTGTTTTTT. This codes for CASSPSGAYTGELFF. The chain couples TRBV11-3 to TRBJ2-2; D is perhaps TRBD1 or TRBD2 (5 bases each). The CDR3 is made up of 15 amino acids. Trimming took off 6 bases at V and 3 bases at J, with 14 bases between the two ends. Germline V CDR1 and CDR2: SGHNT, YENEEA.

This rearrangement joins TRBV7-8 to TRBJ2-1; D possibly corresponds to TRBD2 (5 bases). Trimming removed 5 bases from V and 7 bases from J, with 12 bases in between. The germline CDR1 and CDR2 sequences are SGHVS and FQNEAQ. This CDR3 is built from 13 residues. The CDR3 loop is CASSGLAVNEQFF. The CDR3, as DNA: TGTGCCAGCAGCGGTCTAGCTGTTAATGAGCAGTTCTTC.

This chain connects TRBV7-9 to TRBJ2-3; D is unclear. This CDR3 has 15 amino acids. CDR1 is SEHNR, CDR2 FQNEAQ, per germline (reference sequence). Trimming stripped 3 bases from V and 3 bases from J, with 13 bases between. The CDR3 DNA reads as TGTGCCAGCAGCTTGGGTCTGGTACGTACAGATACGCAGTATTTT. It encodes CASSLGLVRTDTQYF.

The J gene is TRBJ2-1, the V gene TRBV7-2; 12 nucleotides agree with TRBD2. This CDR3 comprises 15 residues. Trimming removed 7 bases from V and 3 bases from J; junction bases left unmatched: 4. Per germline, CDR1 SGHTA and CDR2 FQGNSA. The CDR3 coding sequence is TGTGCCAGCAACGCGGGACTAGCGGGCTACAATGAGCAGTTCTTC. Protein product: CASNAGLAGYNEQFF.

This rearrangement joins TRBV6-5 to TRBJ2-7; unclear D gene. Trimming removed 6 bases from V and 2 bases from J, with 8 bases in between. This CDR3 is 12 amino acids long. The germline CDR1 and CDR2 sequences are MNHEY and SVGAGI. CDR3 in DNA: TGTGCCAGCAGCACGACACCCTACGAGCAGTACTTC. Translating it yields CASSTTPYEQYF.

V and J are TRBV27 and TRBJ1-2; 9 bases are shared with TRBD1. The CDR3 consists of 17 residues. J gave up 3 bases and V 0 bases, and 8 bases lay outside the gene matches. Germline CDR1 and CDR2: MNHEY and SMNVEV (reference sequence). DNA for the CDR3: TGTGCCAGCAGTTTATCGGGGGGGACAGGGCCGGACTATGGCTACACCTTC. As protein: CASSLSGGTGPDYGYTF.

DNA for the CDR3: TGTGCCAGCAGCTCTTATGCGGGCTACACCTTC. Its protein is CASSSYAGYTF. V gene TRBV6-5 combines with J gene TRBJ1-2, with D unresolved. Looked up from germline, CDR1 is MNHEY and CDR2 is SVGAGI. Trimming stripped 6 bases from V and 8 bases from J, with 10 bases between. This CDR3 has 11 residues.

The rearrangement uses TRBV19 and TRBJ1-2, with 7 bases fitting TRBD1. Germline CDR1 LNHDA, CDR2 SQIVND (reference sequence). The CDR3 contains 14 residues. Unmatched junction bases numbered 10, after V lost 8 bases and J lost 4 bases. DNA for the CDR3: TGTGCCAGTTCCCGACAGGGAGGGCTCTATGGCTACACCTTC. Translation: CASSRQGGLYGYTF. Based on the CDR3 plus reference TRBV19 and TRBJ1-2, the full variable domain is DGGITQSPKYLFRKEGQNVTLSCEQNLNHDAMYWYRQDPGQGLRLIYYSQIVNDFQKGDIAEGYSVSREKKESFPLTVTSAQKNPTAFYLCASSRQGGLYGYTFGSGTRLTVV.

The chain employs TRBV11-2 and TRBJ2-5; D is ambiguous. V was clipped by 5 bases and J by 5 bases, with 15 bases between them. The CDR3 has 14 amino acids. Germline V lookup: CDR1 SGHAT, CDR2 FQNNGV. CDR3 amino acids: CASSNPPSRETQYF. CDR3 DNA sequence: TGTGCCAGCAGCAACCCCCCCTCGAGGGAGACCCAGTACTTC.

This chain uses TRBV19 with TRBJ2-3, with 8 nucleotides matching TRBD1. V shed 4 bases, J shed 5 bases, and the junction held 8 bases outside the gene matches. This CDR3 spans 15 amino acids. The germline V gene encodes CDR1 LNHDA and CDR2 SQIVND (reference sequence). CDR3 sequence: CASSTDRVRGDTQYF. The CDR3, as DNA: TGTGCCAGTAGTACGGACAGGGTTCGTGGAGATACGCAGTATTTT. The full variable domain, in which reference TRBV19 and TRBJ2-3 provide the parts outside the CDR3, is DGGITQSPKYLFRKEGQNVTLSCEQNLNHDAMYWYRQDPGQGLRLIYYSQIVNDFQKGDIAEGYSVSREKKESFPLTVTSAQKNPTAFYLCASSTDRVRGDTQYFGPGTRLTVL.

DNA of the CDR3: TGTGCCAGCAGTTTCCGGGACCTCTATGGCTACACCTTC. Its protein is CASSFRDLYGYTF. The V and J genes are TRBV12-3 or TRBV12-4 and TRBJ1-2; perhaps TRBD1 as D (5 bases). The CDR3 has 13 residues. Trimming took 3 bases from V and 4 from J, leaving 9 bases between them.

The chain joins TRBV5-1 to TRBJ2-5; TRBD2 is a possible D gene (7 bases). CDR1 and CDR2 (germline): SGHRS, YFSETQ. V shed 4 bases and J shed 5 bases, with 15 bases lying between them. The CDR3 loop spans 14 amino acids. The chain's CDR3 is CASSQRAGAETQYF. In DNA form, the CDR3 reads TGCGCCAGCAGCCAGCGGGCGGGGGCGGAGACCCAGTACTTC.

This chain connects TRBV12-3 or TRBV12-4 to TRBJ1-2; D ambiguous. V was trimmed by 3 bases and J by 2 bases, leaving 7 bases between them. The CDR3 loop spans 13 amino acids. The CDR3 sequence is CASSFLQNYGYTF. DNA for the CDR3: TGTGCCAGCAGTTTTTTACAAAACTATGGCTACACCTTC.

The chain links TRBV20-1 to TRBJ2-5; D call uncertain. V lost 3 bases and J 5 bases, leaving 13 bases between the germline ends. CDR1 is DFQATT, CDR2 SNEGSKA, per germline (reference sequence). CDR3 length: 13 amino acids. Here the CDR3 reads CSASVMGKETQYF. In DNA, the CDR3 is TGCAGTGCTAGTGTTATGGGGAAGGAGACCCAGTACTTC.

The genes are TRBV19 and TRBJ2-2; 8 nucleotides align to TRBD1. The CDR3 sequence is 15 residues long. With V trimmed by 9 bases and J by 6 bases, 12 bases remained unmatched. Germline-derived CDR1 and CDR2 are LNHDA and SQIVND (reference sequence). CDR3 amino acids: CASTSLGQGAGELFF. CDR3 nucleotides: TGTGCCAGCACTTCTCTAGGACAGGGAGCCGGGGAGCTGTTTTTT.

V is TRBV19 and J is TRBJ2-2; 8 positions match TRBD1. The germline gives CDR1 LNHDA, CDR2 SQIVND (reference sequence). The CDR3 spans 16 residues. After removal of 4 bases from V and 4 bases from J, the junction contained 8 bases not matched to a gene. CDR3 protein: CASSRPTGVGTGELFF. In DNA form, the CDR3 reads TGTGCCAGTAGTAGACCGACAGGGGTTGGCACCGGGGAGCTGTTTTTT.